One and the same sample provided the 13 T cell receptor beta chains below, sequenced in a study of blood T cell repertoires in COVID-19. Clones were sequenced by immunoSEQ multiplex PCR, and TCRdb holds only the in-frame ones, with some missing. The repertoire consists of 250,000 to 350,000 clones, with roughly 90% occurring once and the leading ten covering around 6.6%. Material: peripheral blood. These receptors all come from a man younger than 35 who had recovered from COVID-19.

J is TRBJ2-3 and V is TRBV4-1; 8 nucleotides match TRBD2. V shed 5 bases and J 3 bases; nucleotides not matched to a gene: 4. CDR1 MGHRA and CDR2 YSYEKL come from the germline V gene. The CDR3 covers 14 residues. For the CDR3, the DNA is TGCGCCAGCAGCGGAGCGGGGGCGACAGATACGCAGTATTTT. Translating gives CASSGAGATDTQYF.

This chain links TRBV3-1 (or the pseudogene TRBV3-2) with TRBJ1-6; D unresolved. This CDR3 has 15 residues. Germline-derived CDR1 and CDR2 are LGHDT and YNNKEL (reference sequence). Trimming stripped 1 base from V and 6 bases from J, with 10 bases between. This CDR3 is CASSQAYGGNSPLHF. The CDR3 region has the DNA TGTGCCAGCAGCCAAGCCTACGGCGGTAATTCACCCCTCCACTTT.

This clone was detected once. This chain links TRBV10-3 with TRBJ1-2; weak D call: TRBD1 (5 bases). This CDR3 has 15 amino acids. Germline CDR1 ENHRY, CDR2 SYGVKD. Deletions cut 0 bases from V and 2 bases from J, with 10 bases between. The DNA of the CDR3 is TGTGCCATCAGTGAGTCGGGAGGGACCAACTATGGCTACACCTTC. Its translation is CAISESGGTNYGYTF.

V is TRBV12-3 or TRBV12-4 and J is TRBJ2-1, with D perhaps matching TRBD2 (5 bases). This CDR3 is 12 amino acids long. V was pared by 3 bases and J by 10 bases, with 10 bases between. CDR3 bases: TGTGCCAGCAGTTTTCGAAGAGGGGAGCAGTTCTTC. Residues: CASSFRRGEQFF.

The chain joins TRBV7-4 to TRBJ2-7; TRBD2 might be the D (5 bases). The CDR3 is made up of 18 amino acids. V lost 1 base and J 1 base, leaving 20 bases between the germline ends. Germline CDR1 is SGHVT and CDR2 is SQSDAQ. As DNA, the CDR3 is TGTGCCAGCAGCTTAGTTGGTTTCGGGATACTATCTTCCTACGAGCAGTACTTC. Translation gives CASSLVGFGILSSYEQYF.

V is TRBV5-1 and J is TRBJ2-7, with 10 bases aligning to TRBD2. Germline CDR1 reads SGHRS; CDR2 reads YFSETQ. The length of the CDR3 is 16 residues. The J segment lost 4 bases and the V segment lost 4 bases, leaving 11 bases of the junction unmatched. CDR3 DNA: TGCGCCAGCAGCATCGACGGGACTAGCGTCGTGTACGAGCAGTACTTC. It encodes CASSIDGTSVVYEQYF.

The chain has TRBV28 and TRBJ1-2; D is unresolved. This CDR3 comprises 13 residues. V was pared by 3 bases and J by 4 bases, with 9 bases between. The germline V gene has CDR1 MDHEN and CDR2 SYDVKM. The CDR3 DNA reads as TGTGCCAGCAGTTTTGAGGGAACCTATGGCTACACCTTC. Translation gives CASSFEGTYGYTF.

The gene calls are TRBV7-3 and TRBJ2-1; possible D gene TRBD1, 6 bases. V gave up 3 bases and J gave up 6 bases, with 12 bases separating them. The CDR3 is made up of 14 amino acids. Germline loops: CDR1 SGHTA, CDR2 FQGTGA. CDR3 loop: CASSFPDSTNEQFF. The CDR3 region has the DNA TGTGCCAGCAGCTTTCCGGACAGCACCAATGAGCAGTTCTTC.

The chain employs TRBV6-1 and TRBJ2-7, with D maybe TRBD1 (7 bases). The germline CDR1 and CDR2 sequences are MNHNS and SASEGT. The CDR3 is 16 residues long. Trimming removed 2 bases from V and 5 bases from J, with 19 bases in between. The DNA of the CDR3 is TGTGCCAGCAGTGAATTTGCGCCAGGGGGGTTCAACGAGCAGTACTTC. Translating it yields CASSEFAPGGFNEQYF.

CDR3 bases: TGTGCCAGCAGTGAAAGGACAGGGGTCTCCTACGAGCAGTACTTC. This encodes CASSERTGVSYEQYF. V and J are TRBV2 and TRBJ2-7; 9 bases match TRBD1. Germline CDR1 and CDR2: SNHLY and FYNNEI. Losses at the gene ends were 2 bases for V and 0 bases for J; bases not matched to a gene: 2. The CDR3 loop spans 15 amino acids.

This chain connects TRBV19 to TRBJ1-5; the match to TRBD1 covers 7 bases. V shed 0 bases and J 5 bases; nucleotides not matched to a gene: 10. Germline assignment: CDR1 LNHDA and CDR2 SQIVND (reference sequence). This CDR3 has 17 residues. In nucleotides, the CDR3 is TGTGCCAGTAGTATAGATGGGGGCAGGGGGGTTGATCAGCCCCAGCATTTT. Its protein product is CASSIDGGRGVDQPQHF.

This clone appeared a few times. V is TRBV6-5 and J is TRBJ2-5, with a weak D call TRBD1 (5 bases). This CDR3 spans 16 amino acids. Germline V lookup: CDR1 MNHEY, CDR2 SVGAGI. With 4 bases removed from V and 6 bases from J, the gap between germline ends came to 21 bases. CDR3 nucleotide sequence: TGTGCCAGCAGTTTATCGGACACTGTCTCGCTAAAGACCCAGTACTTC. Its translation is CASSLSDTVSLKTQYF.

The J gene is TRBJ2-4, the V gene TRBV7-9; tentatively, D is TRBD2 (5 bases). With 10 bases removed from V and 0 bases from J, the gap between germline ends came to 16 bases. This CDR3 is built from 15 residues. The germline CDR1 and CDR2 sequences are SEHNR and FQNEAQ (reference sequence). The CDR3 region has the DNA TGTGCCACCACAGAGAGAGGGCTAGCCAAAAACATTCAGTACTTC. It specifies CATTERGLAKNIQYF.